This entry concerns a single TCR beta chain. Its antigen remains unknown. Investigators spread the genomic DNA of each subset evenly over several immunoSEQ plates. Profiling relied on immunoSEQ multiplex PCR, and the TCRdb table lists in-frame clones only, not all of them. The sample includes more than 2 million clones, approximately 95% of them seen just once. V was shortened by 0 bases and J by 1 base, with 9 bases between the two germline ends. The CDR3 extends over 16 amino acids. Looked up from germline, CDR1 is MNHEY and CDR2 is SVGAGI. The data derive from a study of shared clonotypes between healthy human individuals. Study-wide points: A small donor pool kept down the genetic and exposure-history diversity that was represented. When naive CD4 clonotypes were compared across a few donors, about 4.8% were shared.

Naive CD8 cells lacked CD45RO, underwent positive selection for CCR7 and left out terminally differentiated effector memory CD45RA+ cells. J is TRBJ1-4 and V is TRBV6-5, with D unresolved. The specimen sequenced was naive CD8+ T cells sorted from blood. The sequence derives from a man aged 18-30 years in good health. CDR3 nucleotide sequence: TGTGCCAGCAGTTACTCGTGGGCGGGAACTAATGAAAAACTGTTTTTT. Its translation: CASSYSWAGTNEKLFF.